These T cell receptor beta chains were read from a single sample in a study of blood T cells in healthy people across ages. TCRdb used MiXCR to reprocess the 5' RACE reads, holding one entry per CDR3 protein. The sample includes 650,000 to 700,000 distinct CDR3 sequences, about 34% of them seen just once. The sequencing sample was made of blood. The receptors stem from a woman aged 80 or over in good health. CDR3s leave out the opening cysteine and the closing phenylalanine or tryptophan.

ASSPDRDWITDTQY	TRBV27	TRBJ2-3
ATSDLSASGVGTQY	TRBV24-1	-
ASNSLGTPASEAF	TRBV19	TRBJ1-1
ATSRSRGGPNQPQH	TRBV15	TRBJ1-5
ASSPGSGNYGYT	TRBV6-2/TRBV6-3	TRBJ1-2
ASSPSGASDEQF	TRBV7-3	TRBJ2-1
AWSVVSRAQGNIQY	TRBV30	TRBJ2-4
SVATSGEGEQY	TRBV29-1	TRBJ2-7
ASSLARSRRNGYT	TRBV12-3/TRBV12-4	TRBJ1-2
ADSLGGFDNEQF	TRBV6-5	TRBJ2-1
ASRDRVLGKNIQY	TRBV6-6	TRBJ2-4
ASSGNQGNTEAF	TRBV9	TRBJ1-1